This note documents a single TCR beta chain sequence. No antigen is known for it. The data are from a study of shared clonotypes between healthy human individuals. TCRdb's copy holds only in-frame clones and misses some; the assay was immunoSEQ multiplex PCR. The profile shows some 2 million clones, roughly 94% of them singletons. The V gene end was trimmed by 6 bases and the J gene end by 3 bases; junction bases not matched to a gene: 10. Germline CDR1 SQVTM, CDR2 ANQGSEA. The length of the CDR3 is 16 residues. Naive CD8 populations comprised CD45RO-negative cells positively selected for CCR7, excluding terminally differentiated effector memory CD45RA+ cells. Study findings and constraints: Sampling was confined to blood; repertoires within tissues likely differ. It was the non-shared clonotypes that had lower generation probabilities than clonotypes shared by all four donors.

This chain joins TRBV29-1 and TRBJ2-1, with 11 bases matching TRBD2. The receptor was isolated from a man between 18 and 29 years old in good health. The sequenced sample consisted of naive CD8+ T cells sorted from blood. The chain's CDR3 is CSVEKPTSGSYNEQFF. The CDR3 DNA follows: TGCAGCGTGGAAAAACCCACTAGCGGGAGCTACAATGAGCAGTTCTTC.